This T cell receptor (beta chain) was found in a study of blood T cell repertoires in COVID-19. Study at large: Samples taken during acute and convalescent COVID-19 were collected in the United States, Italy and Spain. PBMCs, B-cell-depleted T cells, or T cells provided the cDNA or gDNA that made up the material.

Original data processing: Amplified reference gene primers provided the basis for estimating nucleated cell counts. Profiling relied on immunoSEQ multiplex PCR, and the TCRdb table lists in-frame clones only, not all of them. V and J calls and clone size are given by that table; D and trimming were obtained from the DNA. The table shows under 80,000 clones, with around nine tenths occurring only once. Germline V gene sequence: CDR1 MNHEY, CDR2 SMNVEV (reference sequence). The CDR3 sequence is 15 residues long. J gave up 6 bases and V 6 bases, and 7 bases lay outside the gene matches. The V gene is TRBV27, the J gene TRBJ2-3; 12 bases fit TRBD2. This receptor was taken from a man between 65 and 85 years old with acute or convalescent COVID-19. The source material was peripheral blood. The CDR3: CASSPTSGGWDTQYF. The CDR3 region has the DNA TGTGCCAGCAGCCCGACTAGCGGGGGATGGGATACGCAGTATTTT.